This T cell receptor (beta chain) was captured in a study of cytomegalovirus exposure and HLA in healthy donors. Some clones are missing from TCRdb's copy, which holds only in-frame ones; the method was immunoSEQ multiplex PCR. Of 200,000 to 250,000 clones in the sample, over 75% were seen once. Per germline, CDR1 SGHRS and CDR2 YFSETQ. Losses at the gene ends were 5 bases for V and 9 bases for J; bases not matched to a gene: 4. CDR3 length: 13 residues. This clone was found once. This receptor was obtained from a man in his late teens or twenties in good health and CMV-seropositive. The sequenced sample consisted of PBMCs. The chain combines TRBV5-1 with TRBJ2-1, with 11 nucleotides matching TRBD1. The CDR3 DNA follows: TGCGCCAGCAGGTTAGGACAGGGGGCTGAGCAGTTCTTC. It codes for CASRLGQGAEQFF. Supplemented by reference TRBV5-1 and TRBJ2-1, the full variable domain reads KAGVTQTPRYLIKTRGQQVTLSCSPISGHRSVSWYQQTPGQGLQFLFEYFSETQRNKGNFPGRFSGRQFSNSRSEMNVSTLELGDSALYLCASRLGQGAEQFFGPGTRLTVL.